This T cell receptor (beta chain) was retrieved from a study of blood T cells in healthy people across ages. Study-wide results and limits: Researchers said unsorted PBMCs prevented a conclusive naive versus antigen-experienced comparison.

The extraction recovered at least 5.5 micrograms of total RNA per sample. Alongside a J-beta primer mix, a sample-barcoded 5' primer served in a second PCR lasting roughly 6 to 11 cycles. Unique molecular identifiers of 12 random nucleotides labeled each cDNA. TCRdb redid the calling of the 5' RACE reads with MiXCR, one entry per CDR3 protein. This table holds fewer than 900,000 distinct CDR3 sequences, roughly 50% found once. This clonotype was seen just once. Its antigen is as yet unknown. The germline gives CDR1 LGHNT, CDR2 FRNRAP. The V and J ends lost 5 bases and 8 bases respectively, with 16 bases between them. There are 14 residues in the CDR3.

The origin of this receptor is an older woman in good health. The chain uses TRBV12-5 and TRBJ2-1; TRBD2 is a possible D gene (5 bases). The sample comprised blood. CDR3 sequence: CASGLLTRTDEQFF. CDR3 in DNA: TGTGCTAGTGGTCTCCTAACTAGGACCGATGAGCAGTTCTTC.